The 18 T cell receptor beta chains reported below all come from one sample, sequenced in a study of T cells in Graves' hyperthyroidism and ophthalmopathy. Authors of the study amplified TCR beta CDR3 regions from RNA transcripts. A set of HTBI primers served as the primers for a first-round RT-PCR of the TCR CDR3. TCRdb ran MiXCR on the multiplex PCR reads and lists one entry per CDR3 protein. Here the sample spans hundreds of thousands of distinct CDR3 sequences, 45% being singletons. Sample: peripheral blood or thyroid tissue (not recorded which). The origin of the receptors is an adult man with Graves' disease, either hyperthyroidism or ophthalmopathy (not recorded which).

This sequence joins TRBV24-1 and TRBJ2-6; 7 nucleotides agree with TRBD1. The CDR3 is 14 amino acids. With V trimmed by 5 bases and J by 4 bases, 1 base remained unmatched. In germline, CDR1 is KGHDR, CDR2 SFDVKD. CDR3 in DNA: TGTGCCACCAGTGGGGGACAGGGGGCCAACGTCCTGACTTTC. It yields the protein CATSGGQGANVLTF.

This clonotype was counted at least ten times. The chain recombines TRBV10-3 with TRBJ2-7; TRBD2 agrees at 16 bases. From germline, CDR1 is ENHRY and CDR2 SYGVKD. There are 16 residues in the CDR3. V dropped 2 bases and J dropped 6; count of bases not matched to a gene: 4. DNA for the CDR3: TGTGCCATCAGTGAGAGGGGACTAGCGGGAGGGGGCGAGCAGTACTTC. Residues: CAISERGLAGGGEQYF.

This clonotype was counted at least ten times. The chain employs TRBV2 and TRBJ1-5, with D tentatively TRBD1 (5 bases). Germline-derived CDR1 and CDR2 are SNHLY and FYNNEI. V lost 1 base and J 6 bases, leaving 13 bases between the germline ends. CDR3 length: 15 residues. CDR3 protein: CASSEGRARGQPQHF. The CDR3 DNA follows: TGTGCCAGCAGTGAAGGCAGGGCAAGGGGTCAGCCCCAGCATTTT.

The rearrangement joins TRBV20-1 to TRBJ1-1; 7 bases agree with TRBD1. This CDR3 is 14 amino acids long. V shed 3 bases, J shed 3 bases, and the junction held 7 bases outside the gene matches. Per the germline V gene, CDR1 is DFQATT and CDR2 is SNEGSKA (reference sequence). The CDR3 is CSARETGRYTEAFF. In DNA form, the CDR3 reads TGCAGTGCTAGGGAGACAGGGCGGTACACTGAAGCTTTCTTT.

The CDR3 DNA sequence: TGTGCCAGCACCCGTCCAGGAGCGGTCACCTTC. Its protein product is CASTRPGAVTF. The chain is built from TRBV11-1 and TRBJ1-2; D is unresolved. Germline values: CDR1 SGHAT, CDR2 FQDESV (reference sequence). Trimming took 7 bases from V and 13 from J, leaving 16 bases between them. The CDR3 has 11 amino acids.

This clonotype was counted many times. This rearrangement joins TRBV29-1 to TRBJ1-3; D perhaps matches TRBD1 (5 bases). The germline CDR1 and CDR2 sequences are SQVTM and ANQGSEA. The CDR3 consists of 14 residues. With 5 bases removed from V and 2 bases from J, the gap between germline ends came to 13 bases. The CDR3 protein is CSVTPGRAGNTIYF. The CDR3 coding sequence is TGCAGCGTTACCCCAGGGAGAGCTGGAAACACCATATATTTT.

This clonotype appeared many times. The V gene is TRBV20-1, the J gene TRBJ2-5; D uncertain. Deletions cut 3 bases from V and 2 bases from J, with 4 bases between. CDR1 and CDR2 from the germline V gene are DFQATT and SNEGSKA (reference sequence). The CDR3 is made up of 11 amino acids. CDR3 DNA sequence: TGCAGTGCTAGCAAACAAGAGACCCAGTACTTC. The encoded protein is CSASKQETQYF.

The rearrangement uses TRBV29-1 and TRBJ1-1, with TRBD1 identical over 7 bases. Germline CDR1 reads SQVTM; CDR2 reads ANQGSEA. The CDR3 totals 16 residues. The V and J ends lost 3 bases and 3 bases, in that order; junction bases with no gene match: 13. CDR3 in DNA: TGCAGCGTTGAGACCTACCGACAGGGATGGGACACTGAAGCTTTCTTT. It codes for CSVETYRQGWDTEAFF.

The CDR3 reads CASSLGDREAQPQHF. CDR3 nucleotide sequence: TGCGCCAGCAGCTTGGGGGACAGGGAAGCTCAGCCCCAGCATTTT. The V and J genes are TRBV5-1 and TRBJ1-5; TRBD1 matches 9 bases. V lost 0 bases to trimming and J lost 6 bases; unmatched junction nucleotides: 4. This CDR3 is built from 15 residues. Germline V CDR1 and CDR2: SGHRS, YFSETQ. The variable domain in full, completed from reference TRBV5-1 and TRBJ1-5, reads KAGVTQTPRYLIKTRGQQVTLSCSPISGHRSVSWYQQTPGQGLQFLFEYFSETQRNKGNFPGRFSGRQFSNSRSEMNVSTLELGDSALYLCASSLGDREAQPQHFGDGTRLSIL.

Turning to this clonotype: A much bigger clone sits one base away, suggesting this may be a read error. J is TRBJ1-2 and V is TRBV29-1, with no clear D. V was trimmed by 7 bases and J by 8 bases, leaving 17 bases between them. There are 12 residues in the CDR3. Germline CDR1 SQVTM, CDR2 ANQGSEA. The CDR3 region is CSGNSEMDGYTF. The CDR3 nucleotides read TGCAGCGGTAACAGTGAAATGGACGGCTACACCTTC.

This clonotype was seen just once. The V and J genes are TRBV20-1 and TRBJ1-2, with a possible D match to TRBD1 (5 bases). This CDR3 comprises 16 residues. Germline-derived CDR1 and CDR2 are DFQATT and SNEGSKA (reference sequence). V shed 4 bases and J shed 6 bases, with 24 bases lying between them. CDR3: CSANPRDWAQLNGYTF. The CDR3 region has the DNA TGCAGTGCTAACCCCCGGGACTGGGCGCAGCTGAATGGCTACACCTTC.

This chain uses TRBV7-9 with TRBJ1-2; 11 bases fit TRBD1. The CDR3 has 16 residues. CDR1 is SEHNR and CDR2 is FQNEAQ in the germline V gene (reference sequence). The V gene end was trimmed by 4 bases and the J gene end by 4 bases; junction bases not matched to a gene: 8. The CDR3 sequence is CASSSHWTGGVYGYTF. The CDR3 bases are TGTGCCAGCAGCTCCCACTGGACAGGGGGCGTCTATGGCTACACCTTC.

The chain carries TRBV12-5 and TRBJ1-2, with D maybe TRBD1 (5 bases). The CDR3 consists of 12 residues. Germline assignment: CDR1 LGHNT and CDR2 FRNRAP. Trimming cost V 3 bases and J 8 bases, with 10 bases left between them. The CDR3 DNA is TGTGCTAGTGGTTTAAGGGGCCCCGGCTACACCTTC. It is translated as CASGLRGPGYTF.

This rearrangement joins TRBV19 to TRBJ1-3; 7 bases line up with TRBD1. The CDR3 has 17 residues. V shed 6 bases and J 1 base; nucleotides not matched to a gene: 12. Germline loops: CDR1 LNHDA, CDR2 SQIVND (reference sequence). In nucleotides, the CDR3 is TGTGCCAGTAGACCTCCGGGACAGCATTTTTCTGGAAACACCATATATTTT. It specifies CASRPPGQHFSGNTIYF.

In this sample, this clonotype turned up once. Germline is not matched at one junction end, which may reflect a read error. The chain uses TRBV5-5 and TRBJ2-2; 9 nucleotides line up with TRBD1. This CDR3 comprises 16 residues. The germline gives CDR1 SGHKS, CDR2 YYEKEE (reference sequence). The DNA for the CDR3 is TGCGCCAGCAGCCTGACACAGGGGGCGGTCACCGGGGAGCTGTTTTTT. It specifies CASSLTQGAVTGELFF.

The V gene is TRBV6-1, the J gene TRBJ1-1; unclear D gene. CDR3 length equals 14 residues. The V and J ends lost 6 bases and 0 bases respectively, with 11 bases between them. CDR1 and CDR2 (germline): MNHNS, SASEGT. CDR3 residues: CASSGRGVNTEAFF. The DNA for the CDR3 is TGTGCCAGCAGCGGACGGGGTGTGAACACTGAAGCTTTCTTT.

There are many counts of this clonotype. The J gene is TRBJ2-5, the V gene TRBV10-2, with D possibly matching TRBD2 (5 bases). V lost 8 bases and J 4 bases, leaving 11 bases between the germline ends. CDR1 and CDR2 (germline): WSHSY, SAAADI. The CDR3 loop spans 12 amino acids. The CDR3 DNA is TGCGCCAGCGCACTAGGTAGAGAGACCCAGTACTTC. Protein sequence: CASALGRETQYF.

This clonotype was observed a handful of times. The chain joins TRBV19 to TRBJ1-5; D is uncertain. Germline V gene sequence: CDR1 LNHDA, CDR2 SQIVND (reference sequence). Between the trimmed V and J ends, which lost 3 bases and 0 bases, there was a span of 6 bases. The length of the CDR3 is 14 residues. The CDR3 loop is CASSITDSNQPQHF. CDR3 coding DNA: TGTGCCAGTAGTATTACGGATAGCAATCAGCCCCAGCATTTT.